The rows below give T cell receptor beta chains drawn from one sample of a study of OX40 agonist ivuxolimab in advanced cancers. Repertoires were generated with immunoSEQ multiplex PCR, while TCRdb's copy carries only in-frame clones and drops some. The sample lists roughly 61,000 clones; about 81% were seen once. The starting material was CD4+ or CD8+ T cells sorted from blood, obtained in a trial of the OX40 agonist ivuxolimab. These receptors originate from an adult with an advanced solid tumor such as melanoma, head and neck, liver or kidney cancer. Each CDR3 is given with its conserved first and last residue. Fields, in order: D gene, clone size, V gene, J gene, CDR3 DNA, CDR3 protein. D genes are given only for firm matches. Some rows mark clone size as missing; the rest say once, few, many or name a class of expanded clone.

D gene: TRBD2
clone size: few
V gene: TRBV4-2
J gene: TRBJ2-1
CDR3 DNA: TGTGCCAGCAGCCAAGAGGGCGGGCTAGCGGGAAACAATGAGCAGTTCTTC
CDR3 protein: CASSQEGGLAGNNEQFF

D gene: .
clone size: .
V gene: TRBV4-1
J gene: TRBJ2-2
CDR3 DNA: TGCGCCAGCAGCCAAGTGATCGTAGGGACCACCGGGGAGCTGTTTTTT
CDR3 protein: CASSQVIVGTTGELFF

D gene: .
clone size: .
V gene: TRBV10-1
J gene: TRBJ1-3
CDR3 DNA: TGCGCCAGCAGTGAGTCTCGGGCTGAATCTGGAAACACCATATATTTT
CDR3 protein: CASSESRAESGNTIYF

D gene: .
clone size: .
V gene: TRBV6-1
J gene: TRBJ2-5
CDR3 DNA: TGTGCCAGCAGCCCGTTGGGAGAGACCCAGTACTTC
CDR3 protein: CASSPLGETQYF

D gene: .
clone size: .
V gene: TRBV5-1
J gene: TRBJ2-3
CDR3 DNA: TGCGCCAGCAGCTTGGCCAAGCTTGACAGGCGAGCGGACACAGATACGCAGTATTTT
CDR3 protein: CASSLAKLDRRADTDTQYF

D gene: .
clone size: .
V gene: TRBV19
J gene: TRBJ2-2
CDR3 DNA: TGTGCCAGTAGTACCGGGACCCCTAACACCGGGGAGCTGTTTTTT
CDR3 protein: CASSTGTPNTGELFF

D gene: .
clone size: once
V gene: TRBV13
J gene: TRBJ2-5
CDR3 DNA: TGTGCCAGCAGCTTACAAACGGGGGGCCAGTTCCAAGAGACCCAGTACTTC
CDR3 protein: CASSLQTGGQFQETQYF

D gene: .
clone size: .
V gene: TRBV2
J gene: TRBJ2-3
CDR3 DNA: TGTGCCAGCAGTGAGGGTTTGGCCACCACAGATACGCAGTATTTT
CDR3 protein: CASSEGLATTDTQYF

D gene: TRBD1
clone size: .
V gene: TRBV18
J gene: TRBJ2-7
CDR3 DNA: TGTGCCAGCTCCTGGTCGTCTTCGGGGACAGGGGATGGGGAGCAGTACTTC
CDR3 protein: CASSWSSSGTGDGEQYF

D gene: .
clone size: .
V gene: TRBV5-4
J gene: TRBJ1-1
CDR3 DNA: TGTGCCAGCAGCTTGGTAGGCGGGGCGAACACTGAAGCTTTCTTT
CDR3 protein: CASSLVGGANTEAFF

D gene: .
clone size: .
V gene: TRBV5-4
J gene: TRBJ1-5
CDR3 DNA: TGTGCCAGCAGTCGGGACCCTGGGAATCAGCCCCAGCATTTT
CDR3 protein: CASSRDPGNQPQHF

D gene: .
clone size: .
V gene: TRBV4-1
J gene: TRBJ1-5
CDR3 DNA: TGCGCCAGCAGCCGAGAACAGGGCCCCCGGCCCCAGCATTTT
CDR3 protein: CASSREQGPRPQHF

D gene: TRBD1
clone size: .
V gene: TRBV5-6
J gene: TRBJ1-2
CDR3 DNA: TGTGCCAGCAGCCGCCGAGAAGAATATGGCCGGGGACAGCGGAACTTC
CDR3 protein: CASSRREEYGRGQRNF

D gene: .
clone size: once
V gene: TRBV11-2
J gene: TRBJ2-7
CDR3 DNA: TGTGCCAGCAGCTTAGATCAGGGTAGAACCTACGAGCAGTACTTC
CDR3 protein: CASSLDQGRTYEQYF

D gene: .
clone size: .
V gene: TRBV4-1
J gene: TRBJ1-6
CDR3 DNA: TGCGCCAGCAGCCAAGATTGGCAGGGCCATTCACCCCTCCACTTT
CDR3 protein: CASSQDWQGHSPLHF

D gene: TRBD1
clone size: once
V gene: TRBV5-4
J gene: TRBJ1-5
CDR3 DNA: TGTGCCAGCAGCCCTGGGACAGGTAGCAATCAGCCCCAGCATTTT
CDR3 protein: CASSPGTGSNQPQHF

D gene: TRBD1
clone size: .
V gene: TRBV7-6
J gene: TRBJ2-7
CDR3 DNA: TGTGCCAGCAGCTTAAACACAGGGGGCGCCTCCTACGAGCAGTACTTC
CDR3 protein: CASSLNTGGASYEQYF

D gene: TRBD1
clone size: few
V gene: TRBV19
J gene: TRBJ1-5
CDR3 DNA: TGTGCCAGTACTCCGACAGGGGGGAATCAGCCCCAGCATTTT
CDR3 protein: CASTPTGGNQPQHF

D gene: TRBD1
clone size: once
V gene: TRBV7-3
J gene: TRBJ2-1
CDR3 DNA: TGTGCCAGCAGTTGGACAGGGGGAAACAATGAGCAGTTCTTC
CDR3 protein: CASSWTGGNNEQFF

D gene: .
clone size: .
V gene: TRBV5-4
J gene: TRBJ1-1
CDR3 DNA: TGTGCCAGCAGCTGGGGGGAAGGGTTCACTGAAGCTTTCTTT
CDR3 protein: CASSWGEGFTEAFF

D gene: TRBD1
clone size: .
V gene: TRBV27
J gene: TRBJ2-7
CDR3 DNA: TGTGCCAGCAGTGCTCGGACAGGGAAAGAGCAGTACTTC
CDR3 protein: CASSARTGKEQYF

D gene: .
clone size: few
V gene: TRBV19
J gene: TRBJ1-5
CDR3 DNA: TGTGCCAGTAGAAGCACAGGTAGCAATCAGCCCCAGCATTTT
CDR3 protein: CASRSTGSNQPQHF

D gene: TRBD2
clone size: few
V gene: TRBV7-2
J gene: TRBJ2-1
CDR3 DNA: TGTGCCAGCAGCTTTGGCGGGGGGGCGCGGAATGAGCAGTTCTTC
CDR3 protein: CASSFGGGARNEQFF

D gene: TRBD2
clone size: .
V gene: TRBV2
J gene: TRBJ2-7
CDR3 DNA: TGTGCCAGCATGGACGGGGGGGGTATCAACGAGCAGTACTTC
CDR3 protein: CASMDGGGINEQYF

D gene: .
clone size: .
V gene: TRBV19
J gene: TRBJ1-1
CDR3 DNA: TGTGCCAGTACCAAACGACCACAAACTAACACTGAAGCTTTCTTT
CDR3 protein: CASTKRPQTNTEAFF

D gene: .
clone size: .
V gene: TRBV11-3
J gene: TRBJ2-3
CDR3 DNA: TGTGCCAGCAGCTTGATAGGGGAGACAGATACGCAGTATTTT
CDR3 protein: CASSLIGETDTQYF

D gene: .
clone size: .
V gene: TRBV7-9
J gene: TRBJ1-2
CDR3 DNA: TGTGCCAGCAGCTACACATTACCGGGAGGCTACACCTTC
CDR3 protein: CASSYTLPGGYTF

D gene: .
clone size: .
V gene: TRBV7-8
J gene: TRBJ1-1
CDR3 DNA: TGTGCCAGCAGCCTACAGGGTGGCGGGAACACTGAAGCTTTCTTT
CDR3 protein: CASSLQGGGNTEAFF

D gene: .
clone size: .
V gene: TRBV15
J gene: TRBJ2-5
CDR3 DNA: TGTGCCACCCAGGGGGGCGCGTACCAAGAGACCCAGTACTTC
CDR3 protein: CATQGGAYQETQYF

D gene: .
clone size: .
V gene: TRBV13
J gene: TRBJ1-5
CDR3 DNA: TGTGCCAGCAGCTTAGGACGGCAGCCCCAGCATTTT
CDR3 protein: CASSLGRQPQHF

D gene: .
clone size: few
V gene: TRBV5-1
J gene: TRBJ1-1
CDR3 DNA: TGCGCCAGCAGCTTGGTATCTGCTGGGGAAGCTTTCTTT
CDR3 protein: CASSLVSAGEAFF